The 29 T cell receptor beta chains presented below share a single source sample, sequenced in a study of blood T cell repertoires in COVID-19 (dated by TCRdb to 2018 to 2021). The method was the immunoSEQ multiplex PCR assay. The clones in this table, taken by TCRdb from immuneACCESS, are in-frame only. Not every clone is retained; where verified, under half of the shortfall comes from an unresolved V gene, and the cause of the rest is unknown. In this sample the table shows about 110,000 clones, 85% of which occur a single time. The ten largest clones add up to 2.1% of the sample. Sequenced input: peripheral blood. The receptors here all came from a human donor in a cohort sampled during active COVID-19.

The CDR3, as DNA: TGTGCCAGCAGCCAAGACAGCGGGGTAGGTTCCTACGAGCAGTACTTC. Translating it yields CASSQDSGVGSYEQYF. This sequence joins TRBV4-2 and TRBJ2-7, with TRBD2 identical over 7 bases. Germline loops: CDR1 LGHNA, CDR2 YNFKEQ. This CDR3 region has 16 residues. Losses at the gene ends were 0 bases for V and 1 base for J; bases not matched to a gene: 6.

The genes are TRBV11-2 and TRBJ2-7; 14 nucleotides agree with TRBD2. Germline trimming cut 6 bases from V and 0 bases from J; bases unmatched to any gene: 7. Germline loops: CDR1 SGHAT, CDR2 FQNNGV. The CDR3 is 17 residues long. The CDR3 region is CASRRRTSGGLSYEQYF. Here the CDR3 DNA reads TGTGCCAGCAGGCGACGGACTAGCGGGGGGCTCTCCTACGAGCAGTACTTC. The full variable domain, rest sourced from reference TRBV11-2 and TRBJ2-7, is EAGVAQSPRYKIIEKRQSVAFWCNPISGHATLYWYQQILGQGPKLLIQFQNNGVVDDSQLPKDRFSAERLKGVDSTLKIQPAKLEDSAVYLCASRRRTSGGLSYEQYFGPGTRLTVT.

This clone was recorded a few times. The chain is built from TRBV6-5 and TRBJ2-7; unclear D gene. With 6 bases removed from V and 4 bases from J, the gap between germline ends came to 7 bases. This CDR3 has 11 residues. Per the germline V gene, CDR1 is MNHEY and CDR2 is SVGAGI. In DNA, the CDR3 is TGTGCCAGCAGCCGTCTATACGAGCAGTACTTC. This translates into CASSRLYEQYF.

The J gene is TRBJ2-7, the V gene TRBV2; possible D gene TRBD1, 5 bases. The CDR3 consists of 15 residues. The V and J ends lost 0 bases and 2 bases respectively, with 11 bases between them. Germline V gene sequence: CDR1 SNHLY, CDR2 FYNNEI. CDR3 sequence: CASSEADTSTYEQYF. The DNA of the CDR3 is TGTGCCAGCAGTGAAGCGGACACCTCAACCTACGAGCAGTACTTC.

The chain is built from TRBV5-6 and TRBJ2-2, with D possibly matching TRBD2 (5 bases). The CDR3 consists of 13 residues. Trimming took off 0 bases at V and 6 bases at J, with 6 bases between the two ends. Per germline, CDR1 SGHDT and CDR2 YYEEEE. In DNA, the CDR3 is TGTGCCAGCAGCTTGGCTAGCCCCGGGGAGCTGTTTTTT. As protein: CASSLASPGELFF.

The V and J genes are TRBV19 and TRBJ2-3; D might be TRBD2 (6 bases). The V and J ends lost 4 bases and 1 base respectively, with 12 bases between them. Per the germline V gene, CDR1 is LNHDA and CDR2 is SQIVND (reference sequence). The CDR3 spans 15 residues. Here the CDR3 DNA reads TGTGCCAGTAGTAGAGGGACTGTGGGCACAGATACGCAGTATTTT. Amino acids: CASSRGTVGTDTQYF.

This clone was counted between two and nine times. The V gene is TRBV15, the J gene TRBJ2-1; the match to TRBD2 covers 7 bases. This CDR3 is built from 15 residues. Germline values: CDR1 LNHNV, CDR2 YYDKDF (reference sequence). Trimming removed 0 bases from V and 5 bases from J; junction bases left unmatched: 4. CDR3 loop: CATSRDYAGDNEQFF. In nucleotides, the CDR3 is TGTGCCACCAGCAGAGATTACGCGGGAGACAATGAGCAGTTCTTC.

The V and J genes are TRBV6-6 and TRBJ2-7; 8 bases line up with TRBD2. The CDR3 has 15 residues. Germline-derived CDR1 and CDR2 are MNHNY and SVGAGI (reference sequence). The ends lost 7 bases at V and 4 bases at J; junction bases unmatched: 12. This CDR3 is CASTNGIAGRYEQYF. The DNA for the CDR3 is TGTGCCAGCACCAACGGGATAGCGGGAAGGTACGAGCAGTACTTC.

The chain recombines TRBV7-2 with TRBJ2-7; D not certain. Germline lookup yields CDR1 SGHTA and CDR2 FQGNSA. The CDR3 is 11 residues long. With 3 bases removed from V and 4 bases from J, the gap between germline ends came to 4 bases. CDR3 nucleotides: TGTGCCAGCAGCTTTGCGTACGAGCAGTACTTC. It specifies CASSFAYEQYF.

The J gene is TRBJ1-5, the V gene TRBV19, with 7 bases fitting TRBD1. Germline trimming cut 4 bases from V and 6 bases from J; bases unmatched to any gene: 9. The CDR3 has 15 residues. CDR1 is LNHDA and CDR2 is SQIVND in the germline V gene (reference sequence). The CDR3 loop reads CASSTTDRVGQPQHF. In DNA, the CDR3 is TGTGCCAGTAGTACTACCGACAGGGTCGGTCAGCCCCAGCATTTT.

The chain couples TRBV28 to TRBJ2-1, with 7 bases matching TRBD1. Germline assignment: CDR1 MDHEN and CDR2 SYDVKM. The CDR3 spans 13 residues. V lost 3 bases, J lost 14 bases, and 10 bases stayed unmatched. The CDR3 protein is CASSLPGKGAEFF. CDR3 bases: TGTGCCAGCAGTTTGCCGGGGAAGGGGGCCGAGTTCTTC.

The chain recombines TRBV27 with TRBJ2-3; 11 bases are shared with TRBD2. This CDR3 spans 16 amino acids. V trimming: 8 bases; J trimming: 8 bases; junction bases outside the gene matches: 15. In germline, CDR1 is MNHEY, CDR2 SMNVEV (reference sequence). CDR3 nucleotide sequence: TGTGCCAGCTCCGGGAGACTACTAGCGGGAGTGGGTACGCAGTATTTT. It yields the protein CASSGRLLAGVGTQYF.

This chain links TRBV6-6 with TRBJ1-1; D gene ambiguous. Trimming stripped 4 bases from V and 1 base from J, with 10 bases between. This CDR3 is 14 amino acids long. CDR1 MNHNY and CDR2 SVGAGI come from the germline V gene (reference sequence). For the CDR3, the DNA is TGTGCCAGCAGTTCCCGGAGGTGGAACACTGAAGCTTTCTTT. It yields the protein CASSSRRWNTEAFF.

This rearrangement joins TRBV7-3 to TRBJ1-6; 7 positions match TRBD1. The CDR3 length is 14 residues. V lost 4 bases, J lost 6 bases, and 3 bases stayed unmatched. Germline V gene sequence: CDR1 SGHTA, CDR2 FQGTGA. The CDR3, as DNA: TGTGCCAGCAGCTCTACAGGGGCTAATTCACCCCTCCACTTT. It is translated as CASSSTGANSPLHF.

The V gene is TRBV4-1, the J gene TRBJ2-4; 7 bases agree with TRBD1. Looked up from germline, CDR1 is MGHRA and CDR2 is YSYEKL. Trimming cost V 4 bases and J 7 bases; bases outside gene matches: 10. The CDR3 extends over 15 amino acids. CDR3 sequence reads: CASSPRQGSRNIQYF. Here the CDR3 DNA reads TGCGCCAGCAGCCCAAGACAGGGCAGTAGGAACATTCAGTACTTC.

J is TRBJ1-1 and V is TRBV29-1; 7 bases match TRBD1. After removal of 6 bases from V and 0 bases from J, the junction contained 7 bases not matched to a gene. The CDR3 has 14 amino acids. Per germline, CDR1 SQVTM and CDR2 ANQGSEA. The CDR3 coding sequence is TGCAGCGTCTCTACAGGGGACCTGAACACTGAAGCTTTCTTT. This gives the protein CSVSTGDLNTEAFF.

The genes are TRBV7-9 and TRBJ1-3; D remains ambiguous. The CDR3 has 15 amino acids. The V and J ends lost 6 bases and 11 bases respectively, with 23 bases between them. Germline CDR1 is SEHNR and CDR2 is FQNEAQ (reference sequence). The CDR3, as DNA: TGTGCCAGCAGTTCTGAGGCGTTTTCTTGGAACGCCATATATTTT. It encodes CASSSEAFSWNAIYF.

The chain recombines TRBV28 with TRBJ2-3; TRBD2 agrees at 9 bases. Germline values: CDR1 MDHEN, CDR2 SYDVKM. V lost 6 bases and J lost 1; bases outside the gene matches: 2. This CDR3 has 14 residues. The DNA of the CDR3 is TGTGCCAGCAGATCTAGCGGGGGCACAGATACGCAGTATTTT. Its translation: CASRSSGGTDTQYF.

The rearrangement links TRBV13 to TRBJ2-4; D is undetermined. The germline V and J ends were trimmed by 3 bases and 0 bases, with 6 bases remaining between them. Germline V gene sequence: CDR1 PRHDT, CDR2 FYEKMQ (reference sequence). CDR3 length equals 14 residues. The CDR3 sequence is CASSFNPAKNIQYF. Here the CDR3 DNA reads TGTGCCAGCAGCTTCAATCCAGCCAAAAACATTCAGTACTTC.

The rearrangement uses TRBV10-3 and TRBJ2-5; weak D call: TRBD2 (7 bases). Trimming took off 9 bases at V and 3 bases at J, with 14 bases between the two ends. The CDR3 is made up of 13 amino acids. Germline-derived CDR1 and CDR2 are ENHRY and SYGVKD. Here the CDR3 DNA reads TGTGCCATAGGGGGGGGAGGGAAAGAGACCCAGTACTTC. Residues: CAIGGGGKETQYF.

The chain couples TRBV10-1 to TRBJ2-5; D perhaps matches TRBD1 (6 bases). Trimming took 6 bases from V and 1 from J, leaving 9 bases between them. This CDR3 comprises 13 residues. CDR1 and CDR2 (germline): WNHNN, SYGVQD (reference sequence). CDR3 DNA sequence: TGCGCCAGCAGAACAGGGCCCCAAGAGACCCAGTACTTC. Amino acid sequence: CASRTGPQETQYF.

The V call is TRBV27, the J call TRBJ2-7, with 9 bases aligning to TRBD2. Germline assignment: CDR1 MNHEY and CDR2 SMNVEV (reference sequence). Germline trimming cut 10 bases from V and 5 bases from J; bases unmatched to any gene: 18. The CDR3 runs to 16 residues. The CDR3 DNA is TGTGCCACCTCCCCCCTTGGACTAGCGAATCCCAACGAGCAGTACTTC. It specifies CATSPLGLANPNEQYF.

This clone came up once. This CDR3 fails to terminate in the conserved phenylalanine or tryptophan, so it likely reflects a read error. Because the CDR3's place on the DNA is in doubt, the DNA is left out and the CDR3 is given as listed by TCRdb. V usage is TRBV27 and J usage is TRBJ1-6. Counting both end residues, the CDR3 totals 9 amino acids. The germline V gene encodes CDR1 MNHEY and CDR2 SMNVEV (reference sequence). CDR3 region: CASSYGIIL.

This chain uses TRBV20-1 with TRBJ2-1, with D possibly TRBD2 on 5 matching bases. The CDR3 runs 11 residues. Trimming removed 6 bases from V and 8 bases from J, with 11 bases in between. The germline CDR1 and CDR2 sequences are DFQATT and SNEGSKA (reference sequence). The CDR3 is CSASSSDEQFF. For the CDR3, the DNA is TGCAGTGCATCTAGCTCGGATGAGCAGTTCTTC.

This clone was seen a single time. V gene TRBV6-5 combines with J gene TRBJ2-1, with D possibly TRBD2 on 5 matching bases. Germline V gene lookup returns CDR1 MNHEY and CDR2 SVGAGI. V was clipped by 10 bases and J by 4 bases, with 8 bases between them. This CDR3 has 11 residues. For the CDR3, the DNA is TGTGCCACAGAGGGATACAATGAGCAGTTCTTC. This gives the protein CATEGYNEQFF.

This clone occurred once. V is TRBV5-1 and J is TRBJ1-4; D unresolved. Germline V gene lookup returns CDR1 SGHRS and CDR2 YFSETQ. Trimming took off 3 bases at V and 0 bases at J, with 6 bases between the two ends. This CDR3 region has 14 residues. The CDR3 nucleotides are TGCGCCAGCAGCTCGACATCAACTAATGAAAAACTGTTTTTT. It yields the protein CASSSTSTNEKLFF. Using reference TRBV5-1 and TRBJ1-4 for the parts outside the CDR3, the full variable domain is KAGVTQTPRYLIKTRGQQVTLSCSPISGHRSVSWYQQTPGQGLQFLFEYFSETQRNKGNFPGRFSGRQFSNSRSEMNVSTLELGDSALYLCASSSTSTNEKLFFGSGTQLSVL.

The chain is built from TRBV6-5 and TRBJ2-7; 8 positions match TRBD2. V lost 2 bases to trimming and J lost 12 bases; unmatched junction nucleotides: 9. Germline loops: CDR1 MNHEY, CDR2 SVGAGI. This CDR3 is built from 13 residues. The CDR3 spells CASSYANSGERYF. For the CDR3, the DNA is TGTGCCAGCAGTTACGCAAATAGCGGGGAACGGTACTTC.

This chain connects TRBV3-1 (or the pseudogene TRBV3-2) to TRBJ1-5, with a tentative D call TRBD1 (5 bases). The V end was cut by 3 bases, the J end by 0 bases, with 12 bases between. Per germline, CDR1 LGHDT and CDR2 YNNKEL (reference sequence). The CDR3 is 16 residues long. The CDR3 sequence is CASSQGGPSSNQPQHF. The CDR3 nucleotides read TGTGCCAGCAGCCAGGGGGGTCCTAGTAGCAATCAGCCCCAGCATTTT.

The CDR3 DNA follows: TGTGCCAGTAGTCTGGCGGGACCAAATTCACCCCTCCACTTT. Protein sequence: CASSLAGPNSPLHF. The chain has TRBV19 and TRBJ1-6, with TRBD1 as a possible D gene (5 bases). The CDR3 runs to 14 residues. Deletions cut 5 bases from V and 7 bases from J, with 12 bases between. From germline, CDR1 is LNHDA and CDR2 SQIVND (reference sequence).